This T cell receptor beta chain was captured in a study of identical twins. Study-level results: The degree of excess twin sharing was weaker in beta out-of-frame sequences. The study drew conclusions from cross-sectional statistical analysis, not from following the same donors. Twin pairs' shared out-of-frame alpha sequences were enriched in low generation probability.

Per the germline V gene, CDR1 is KGHDR and CDR2 is SFDVKD. After removal of 3 bases from V and 0 bases from J, the junction contained 13 bases not matched to a gene. CDR3 length: 22 amino acids. Through template switching, a universal primer site was introduced, and the cDNA contained unique molecular identifiers. Each CDR3 protein is one row after TCRdb ran MiXCR on the 5' RACE reads. The sample comprises 1.5 million to 2 million distinct CDR3 sequences, about 32% of which are singletons, and roughly 0.3% rests with the top ten. About this clonotype itself: Antigen: not known.

The chain couples TRBV24-1 to TRBJ2-1; 16 positions agree with TRBD2. The TCR sequence derives from a newborn girl in good health. Material for sequencing was cord blood. The CDR3, as DNA: TGTGCCACCAGTGATGCGGGACTAGCGGGAGGGCCTCTTCCTAGCTCCTACAATGAGCAGTTCTTC. Amino acid sequence: CATSDAGLAGGPLPSSYNEQFF.